Here is one TCR beta chain with its context. Per the germline V gene, CDR1 is SGHVS and CDR2 is FQNEAQ. V was shortened by 1 base and J by 0 bases, with 16 bases between the two germline ends. This CDR3 spans 18 amino acids. The data are from a study of blood T cell repertoires in COVID-19. On the study more broadly: Donors in the United States, Italy and Spain gave samples during acute or convalescent COVID-19.

The Seattle patients, enrolled during active infection, were followed longitudinally. Original processing notes: It was from reference gene primer amplification that nucleated cell counts were estimated. Produced via immunoSEQ multiplex PCR; TCRdb's table is partial and in-frame only. D and trimming come from the DNA, and the V and J calls and clone size come from that table. The sample lists about 220,000 clones; roughly 86% were seen once. The TCR sequence derives from a woman aged 45-59 years with COVID-19, enrolled during active disease. The chain combines TRBV7-8 with TRBJ1-3; D is perhaps TRBD1 (5 bases). The specimen sequenced was peripheral blood. The CDR3 sequence is CASSLGGIGDFSGNTIYF. Written as DNA, the CDR3 is TGTGCCAGCAGCTTAGGGGGGATTGGGGACTTCTCTGGAAACACCATATATTTT.